Here is one T cell receptor (beta chain) with its context. Its antigen is currently unknown. Replicate PCRs for sorted subsets used approximately 220 ng DNA; this equaled 33,000 or so T cell genomes. Data came from immunoSEQ multiplex PCR; TCRdb stores just in-frame clones and leaves some out. The table has about 2.1 million clones, 85% to 95% seen once. CDR1 is SNHLY, CDR2 FYNNEI, per germline. Trimming cost V 8 bases and J 4 bases; bases outside gene matches: 17. This CDR3 has 18 residues. CD45RO-negative, CCR7-selected cells formed the naive CD8 fraction, which excluded terminally differentiated effector memory CD45RA+ cells. This sample is part of a study of shared clonotypes between healthy human individuals. Study background: The people who gave samples were a couple of women and three men aged 18 to 49. Findings and limits, study-wide: A few donors had roughly 5.2% of their naive CD4 clonotypes in common. The study generally estimated greater richness for naive than memory subsets.

The chain links TRBV2 to TRBJ2-6; TRBD2 matches 7 bases. The sequenced sample was naive CD8+ T cells from PBMCs. The receptor was isolated from a man aged 18 to 30 in good health. Some clones in this sample may be carry-over from other donors' samples. The CDR3 region is CASSKAWDAGVGANVLTF. As DNA, the CDR3 is TGTGCCAGCTCCAAGGCCTGGGACGCGGGGGTCGGGGCCAACGTCCTGACTTTC.